Each of the 18 T cell receptor beta chains below was sequenced from the same sample in a study of cytomegalovirus exposure and HLA in healthy donors. 13 Jbeta primers and 60 Vbeta primers were used for the PCR. This table comes from immunoSEQ multiplex PCR, and its TCRdb copy is limited to in-frame clones, with some not included. This sample has under 110,000 clones, with 65% to 85% found just once. Source material: PBMCs. The receptors were gathered from a woman aged 40 to 50 in good health and CMV-seronegative.

This chain connects TRBV9 to TRBJ2-1; TRBD1 might be the D (6 bases). In germline, CDR1 is SGDLS, CDR2 YYNGEE. The V gene lost 4 bases and the J gene lost 2 bases, with 13 bases spanning the gap. The CDR3 length is 15 residues. As DNA, the CDR3 is TGTGCCAGCAGCCAGGGCAGGACAGCCTACAATGAGCAGTTCTTC. This gives the protein CASSQGRTAYNEQFF. The variable domain in full, completed from reference TRBV9 and TRBJ2-1, reads DSGVTQTPKHLITATGQRVTLRCSPRSGDLSVYWYQQSLDQGLQFLIQYYNGEERAKGNILERFSAQQFPDLHSELNLSSLELGDSALYFCASSQGRTAYNEQFFGPGTRLTVL.

This sequence joins TRBV9 and TRBJ1-5, with D possibly matching TRBD1 (5 bases). CDR1 is SGDLS and CDR2 is YYNGEE in the germline V gene. V lost 3 bases to trimming and J lost 1 base, with 8 bases between them. The CDR3 length is 14 residues. CDR3 nucleotides: TGTGCCAGCAGCGCGGGGGGGAGCAATCAGCCCCAGCATTTT. Residues: CASSAGGSNQPQHF.

The chain couples TRBV19 to TRBJ2-5; TRBD2 aligns across 11 bases. The CDR3 totals 15 residues. V was pared by 6 bases and J by 5 bases, with 8 bases of the junction left unmatched. From germline, CDR1 is LNHDA and CDR2 SQIVND (reference sequence). CDR3 nucleotides: TGTGCCAGTAGAGCCGTAGCGGGAGGGCTGGAGACCCAGTACTTC. This translates into CASRAVAGGLETQYF.

J is TRBJ2-3 and V is TRBV19; 11 nucleotides match TRBD2. Unmatched junction bases numbered 13, after V lost 3 bases and J lost 5 bases. The CDR3 contains 18 residues. In germline, CDR1 is LNHDA, CDR2 SQIVND (reference sequence). CDR3 in amino acids: CASSIGVGSGGAVDTQYF. CDR3 nucleotide sequence: TGTGCCAGTAGTATTGGCGTGGGTAGCGGGGGGGCCGTAGATACGCAGTATTTT. Complete variable domain (other parts from reference TRBV19 and TRBJ2-3): DGGITQSPKYLFRKEGQNVTLSCEQNLNHDAMYWYRQDPGQGLRLIYYSQIVNDFQKGDIAEGYSVSREKKESFPLTVTSAQKNPTAFYLCASSIGVGSGGAVDTQYFGPGTRLTVL.

The chain uses TRBV30 and TRBJ1-5; unclear D gene. This CDR3 is 14 amino acids long. In germline, CDR1 is GTSNPN, CDR2 SVGIG (reference sequence). V lost 0 bases to trimming and J lost 5 bases, with 11 bases between them. The DNA of the CDR3 is TGTGCCTGGAGTGTGAAAACGAGGCATCAGCCCCAGCATTTT. This translates into CAWSVKTRHQPQHF.

The rearrangement links TRBV7-2 to TRBJ2-7, with TRBD2 identical over 11 bases. The CDR3 spans 15 residues. The germline gives CDR1 SGHTA, CDR2 FQGNSA. With V trimmed by 1 base and J by 3 bases, 2 bases remained unmatched. CDR3 sequence (DNA): TGTGCCAGCAGCTTAGAACTAGCGGGAGACTACGAGCAGTACTTC. Its translation is CASSLELAGDYEQYF. The full variable domain, in which reference TRBV7-2 and TRBJ2-7 provide the parts outside the CDR3, is GAGVSQSPSNKVTEKGKDVELRCDPISGHTALYWYRQSLGQGLEFLIYFQGNSAPDKSGLPSDRFSAERTGGSVSTLTIQRTQQEDSAVYLCASSLELAGDYEQYFGPGTRLTVT.

This clone was observed a handful of times. The chain is built from TRBV5-1 and TRBJ2-4; D might be TRBD1 (5 bases). The V gene's germline CDR1 is SGHRS and CDR2 YFSETQ. CDR3 size: 13 residues. The V and J ends lost 0 bases and 4 bases respectively, with 5 bases between them. The CDR3, as DNA: TGCGCCAGCAGCTTGGGACAGAAAAACATTCAGTACTTC. Translating it yields CASSLGQKNIQYF.

This clone has just a few counts. Other DNA sequences in this sample translate to the same CDR3. This sequence joins TRBV2 and TRBJ2-7; 9 nucleotides align to TRBD2. V lost 4 bases and J lost 6; bases outside the gene matches: 7. CDR3 size: 14 residues. The germline V gene has CDR1 SNHLY and CDR2 FYNNEI. The CDR3 is CASSGAGGRFEQYF. CDR3 in DNA: TGTGCCAGCAGTGGGGCGGGAGGGCGATTCGAGCAGTACTTC.

Only a few counts were recorded for this clone. This chain uses TRBV19 with TRBJ2-1; 7 nucleotides match TRBD1. This CDR3 spans 13 amino acids. Germline V gives CDR1 LNHDA, CDR2 SQIVND (reference sequence). V dropped 6 bases and J dropped 4; count of bases not matched to a gene: 3. The CDR3 DNA is TGTGCCAGTAGGGGACAGCCTTACAATGAGCAGTTCTTC. Translating gives CASRGQPYNEQFF.

Only a few counts were recorded for this clone. This chain joins TRBV6-1 and TRBJ1-2; weak D call: TRBD1 (5 bases). CDR3 length: 13 amino acids. Looked up from germline, CDR1 is MNHNS and CDR2 is SASEGT. V lost 4 bases and J lost 5, with 11 bases in between. The CDR3 sequence: CASSARQGYGYTF. The CDR3 region has the DNA TGTGCCAGCAGTGCGAGGCAGGGTTATGGCTACACCTTC.

The chain is built from TRBV5-4 and TRBJ1-4, with D unclear. From germline, CDR1 is SGHNT and CDR2 YYREEE (reference sequence). The CDR3 has 14 amino acids. V lost 4 bases and J 7 bases, leaving 14 bases between the germline ends. The CDR3 is CASSREGMGEKLFF. Here the CDR3 DNA reads TGTGCCAGCAGCCGGGAGGGAATGGGTGAAAAACTGTTTTTT.

The gene calls are TRBV19 and TRBJ2-6; 7 bases match TRBD2. CDR1 and CDR2 from the germline V gene are LNHDA and SQIVND (reference sequence). After removal of 7 bases from V and 4 bases from J, the junction contained 19 bases not matched to a gene. The CDR3 consists of 19 residues. The CDR3 here is CASKRDDTLWASGANVLTF. For the CDR3, the DNA is TGTGCCAGTAAGCGGGACGACACTCTCTGGGCGTCCGGGGCCAACGTCCTGACTTTC.

This chain joins TRBV30 and TRBJ1-1, with D possibly being TRBD1 (6 bases). The V end was cut by 5 bases, the J end by 5 bases, with 15 bases between. Germline V gene data show CDR1 as GTSNPN and CDR2 as SVGIG (reference sequence). This CDR3 is 13 amino acids long. CDR3 sequence reads: CAWDFRGGTEAFF. The CDR3 DNA reads as TGTGCCTGGGATTTCAGGGGTGGAACTGAAGCTTTCTTT. The variable domain in full, with the rest retrieved from reference TRBV30 and TRBJ1-1, is SQTIHQWPATLVQPVGSPLSLECTVEGTSNPNLYWYRQAAGRGLQLLFYSVGIGQISSEVPQNLSASRPQDRQFILSSKKLLLSDSGFYLCAWDFRGGTEAFFGQGTRLTVV.

The chain has TRBV29-1 and TRBJ2-1; no firm D call. Trimming took off 2 bases at V and 2 bases at J, with 10 bases between the two ends. CDR3 length equals 14 residues. Germline V gene sequence: CDR1 SQVTM, CDR2 ANQGSEA. Here the CDR3 reads CSVERGTAYNEQFF. CDR3 DNA sequence: TGCAGCGTTGAACGAGGAACTGCCTACAATGAGCAGTTCTTC.

The genes are TRBV9 and TRBJ2-4; 9 bases match TRBD2. V was pared by 0 bases and J by 5 bases, with 15 bases of the junction left unmatched. Germline V gene sequence: CDR1 SGDLS, CDR2 YYNGEE. This CDR3 contains 19 residues. The CDR3 is CASSVGGRLAGTRENIQYF. Written as DNA, the CDR3 is TGTGCCAGCAGCGTAGGTGGCCGGCTAGCGGGGACCAGAGAAAACATTCAGTACTTC.

The chain uses TRBV2 and TRBJ2-4; possibly TRBD1 for D (5 bases). CDR3 length: 14 residues. Germline V gene sequence: CDR1 SNHLY, CDR2 FYNNEI. Trimming took off 2 bases at V and 2 bases at J, with 7 bases between the two ends. The DNA for the CDR3 is TGTGCCAGCAGTGAAAGACAGACCAAAAACATTCAGTACTTC. Translation: CASSERQTKNIQYF.

The rearrangement joins TRBV27 to TRBJ1-1, with 8 bases that match TRBD1. Germline CDR1 and CDR2: MNHEY and SMNVEV (reference sequence). This CDR3 spans 18 amino acids. Losses at the gene ends were 4 bases for V and 1 base for J; bases not matched to a gene: 14. The CDR3 coding sequence is TGTGCCAGCAGTTCAGGACAGGGTGTACGACAGGGGAACACTGAAGCTTTCTTT. Protein sequence: CASSSGQGVRQGNTEAFF.

J is TRBJ2-7 and V is TRBV7-3; 8 bases are shared with TRBD2. The CDR3 covers 15 residues. V dropped 1 base and J dropped 2; count of bases not matched to a gene: 4. CDR1 and CDR2 from the germline V gene are SGHTA and FQGTGA. The CDR3 nucleotides read TGTGCCAGCAGCTTAAGCGGGGGGAATGCCTACGAGCAGTACTTC. Its translation is CASSLSGGNAYEQYF.